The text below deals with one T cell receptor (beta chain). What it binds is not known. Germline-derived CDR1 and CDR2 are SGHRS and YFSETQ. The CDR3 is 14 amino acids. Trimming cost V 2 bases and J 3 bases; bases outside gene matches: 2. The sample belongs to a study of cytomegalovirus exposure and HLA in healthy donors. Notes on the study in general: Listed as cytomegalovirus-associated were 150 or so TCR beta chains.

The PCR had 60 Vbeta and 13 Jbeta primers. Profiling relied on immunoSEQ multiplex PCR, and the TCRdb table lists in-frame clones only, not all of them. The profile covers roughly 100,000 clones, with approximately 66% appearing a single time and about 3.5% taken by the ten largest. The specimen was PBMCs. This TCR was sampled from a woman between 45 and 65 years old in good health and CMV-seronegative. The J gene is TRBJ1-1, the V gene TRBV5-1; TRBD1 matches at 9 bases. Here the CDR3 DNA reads TGCGCCAGCAGCTTTGACAGGGGGGACACTGAAGCTTTCTTT. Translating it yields CASSFDRGDTEAFF.